In its sample, the clone carrying this T cell receptor beta chain was seen a few times. Antigen unknown. These data come from a study of T cells in Graves' hyperthyroidism and ophthalmopathy. General observations from the study: A 13 V-J signature model discriminated ophthalmopathy versus stable hyperthyroidism. Onset of ophthalmopathy came a median 6.5 months after the model predicted it. Appearing also in blood were most of the thyroid clonotypes expanded above 0.001.

Aged 18 to 65, the patients had hyperthyroidism that was newly diagnosed and had lasted under 2 months. TCR beta CDR3 regions were amplified from RNA transcripts. The HTBI primer set served for first-round RT-PCR of the TCR CDR3. TCRdb reanalysed the multiplex PCR reads using MiXCR and keeps one entry per CDR3 protein. The sample comprises 400,000 to 500,000 distinct CDR3 sequences, approximately 14% of which are singletons, and around 17% rests with the top ten. The CDR3 totals 14 residues. The germline gives CDR1 GTSNPN, CDR2 SVGIG (reference sequence). Trimming took off 1 base at V and 2 bases at J, with 10 bases between the two ends.

Sequenced material: blood. This chain connects TRBV30 to TRBJ2-3; possibly TRBD2 for D (5 bases). This receptor was identified in a woman aged 18-29 years with Graves' hyperthyroidism. As DNA, the CDR3 is TGTGCCTGGAGTGGTAGCGCCCCCACAGATACGCAGTATTTT. The encoded protein is CAWSGSAPTDTQYF.